The 19 T cell receptor beta chains presented below share a single source sample, sequenced in a study of cytomegalovirus exposure and HLA in healthy donors. Sequencing used immunoSEQ multiplex PCR; TCRdb keeps in-frame clones, though not all of them. The repertoire has some 260,000 clones, 90% of them found once; the top ten carry approximately 3.1%. The sample comprised PBMCs. The receptors shown here come from a woman aged 25-40 years in good health and CMV-seronegative.

The chain has TRBV15 and TRBJ2-7; 8 bases fit TRBD1. V trimming: 7 bases; J trimming: 5 bases; junction bases outside the gene matches: 4. The germline CDR1 and CDR2 sequences are LNHNV and YYDKDF (reference sequence). The CDR3 totals 12 residues. Here the CDR3 DNA reads TGTGCCACCAACGGACAGGGCGACGAGCAGTACTTC. Translation gives CATNGQGDEQYF.

The V gene is TRBV2, the J gene TRBJ2-2, with TRBD2 as a possible D gene (6 bases). This CDR3 has 13 amino acids. Trimming took 6 bases from V and 8 from J, leaving 13 bases between them. Per the germline V gene, CDR1 is SNHLY and CDR2 is FYNNEI. For the CDR3, the DNA is TGTGCCAGCAGCGAATCCCTAGCGGGGGAGCTGTTTTTT. As protein: CASSESLAGELFF.

The chain combines TRBV7-8 with TRBJ2-7, with 8 bases aligning to TRBD1. Germline CDR1 SGHVS, CDR2 FQNEAQ. The CDR3 loop spans 17 amino acids. With 5 bases clipped from V and 0 bases from J, the junction kept 12 bases outside the gene matches. CDR3 residues: CASSAPGTGKLSYEQYF. In DNA form, the CDR3 reads TGTGCCAGCAGCGCCCCCGGGACAGGAAAGCTCTCCTACGAGCAGTACTTC. The complete variable domain, with remaining parts taken from reference TRBV7-8 and TRBJ2-7, reads GAGVSQSPRYKVAKRGQDVALRCDPISGHVSLFWYQQALGQGPEFLTYFQNEAQLDKSGLPSDRFFAERPEGSVSTLKIQRTQQEDSAVYLCASSAPGTGKLSYEQYFGPGTRLTVT.

The J gene is TRBJ2-1, the V gene TRBV19; D possibly uses TRBD1 or TRBD2 (6 bases each). Germline V CDR1 and CDR2: LNHDA, SQIVND (reference sequence). Deletions cut 2 bases from V and 1 base from J, with 12 bases between. The CDR3 is 16 residues long. CDR3 nucleotide sequence: TGTGCCAGTAGTATATTTGGGGGGCTATCCTACAATGAGCAGTTCTTC. It codes for CASSIFGGLSYNEQFF.

The chain recombines TRBV19 with TRBJ2-7; D is tentatively TRBD1 or TRBD2 (5 bases each). V lost 4 bases, J lost 4 bases, and 20 bases lay in between. Germline V lookup: CDR1 LNHDA, CDR2 SQIVND (reference sequence). The CDR3 spans 16 residues. CDR3 DNA sequence: TGTGCCAGTAGTAACTATGGGGACCGCCCCCCGTACGAGCAGTACTTC. It encodes CASSNYGDRPPYEQYF.

The chain couples TRBV11-3 to TRBJ2-1; TRBD2 matches at 8 bases. Germline CDR1 is SGHNT and CDR2 is YENEEA. Germline trimming cut 5 bases from V and 1 base from J; bases unmatched to any gene: 4. There are 15 residues in the CDR3. The CDR3 reads CASSTSGRSYNEQFF. CDR3 bases: TGTGCCAGCAGCACCAGCGGGAGATCCTACAATGAGCAGTTCTTC.

V is TRBV19 and J is TRBJ2-1; 9 bases map to TRBD2. CDR1 is LNHDA and CDR2 is SQIVND in the germline V gene (reference sequence). Trimming at V came to 5 bases and at J to 9 bases, leaving 11 bases not matched to a gene. The CDR3 loop spans 15 amino acids. This CDR3 is CASSLAGSGVVEQFF. CDR3 nucleotide sequence: TGTGCCAGTAGTCTAGCGGGATCCGGTGTGGTTGAGCAGTTCTTC.

This rearrangement joins TRBV9 to TRBJ2-4; D might be TRBD1 (6 bases). The V end was cut by 5 bases, the J end by 9 bases, with 12 bases between. The CDR3 consists of 12 residues. Germline loops: CDR1 SGDLS, CDR2 YYNGEE. The DNA of the CDR3 is TGTGCCAGCAGAGACAGGAGCGGCATTCAGTACTTC. Its protein product is CASRDRSGIQYF.

The chain uses TRBV2 and TRBJ2-7; D gene uncertain. The V end lost 3 bases, the J end lost 0 bases, and 6 bases lay between the germline ends. This CDR3 region has 13 residues. Germline V gene lookup returns CDR1 SNHLY and CDR2 FYNNEI. CDR3 protein: CASSEAPSYEQYF. In DNA, the CDR3 is TGTGCCAGCAGTGAGGCACCCTCCTACGAGCAGTACTTC.

J is TRBJ1-1 and V is TRBV6-6, with 10 bases matching TRBD1. The CDR3 is made up of 14 amino acids. Germline V gives CDR1 MNHNY, CDR2 SVGAGI (reference sequence). Unmatched junction bases numbered 6, after V lost 6 bases and J lost 5 bases. CDR3 nucleotide sequence: TGTGCCAGCAGCCCCCGACAGGGGGCAACTGAAGCTTTCTTT. Protein: CASSPRQGATEAFF.

This clone was counted once. The V gene is TRBV28, the J gene TRBJ1-4, with D possibly being TRBD1 (6 bases). Germline CDR1 is MDHEN and CDR2 is SYDVKM. Trimming cost V 3 bases and J 7 bases, with 18 bases left between them. CDR3 length equals 16 residues. This CDR3 is CASSLARAGESEKLFF. CDR3 in DNA: TGTGCCAGCAGTTTGGCGAGGGCAGGGGAGAGTGAAAAACTGTTTTTT.

V and J are TRBV5-1 and TRBJ1-4; D is perhaps TRBD1 (5 bases). V was shortened by 4 bases and J by 0 bases, with 13 bases between the two germline ends. Germline V lookup: CDR1 SGHRS, CDR2 YFSETQ. The CDR3 runs 16 residues. CDR3 bases: TGCGCCAGCAGCCCCGGGGCCTTTGCAACTAATGAAAAACTGTTTTTT. Translation gives CASSPGAFATNEKLFF.

This clone was seen once. The rearrangement links TRBV15 to TRBJ2-7; D not certain. CDR3 size: 14 residues. Germline values: CDR1 LNHNV, CDR2 YYDKDF (reference sequence). Trimming removed 0 bases from V and 1 base from J, with 7 bases in between. CDR3 DNA: TGTGCCACCAGCAGAGATCCAGGTTCCTACGAGCAGTACTTC. Translation: CATSRDPGSYEQYF.

This sequence joins TRBV6-5 and TRBJ2-2; D is undetermined. Trimming took off 6 bases at V and 5 bases at J, with 16 bases between the two ends. Germline values: CDR1 MNHEY, CDR2 SVGAGI. This CDR3 has 15 amino acids. The CDR3 protein is CASRPDARWTGELFF. The DNA for the CDR3 is TGTGCCAGCAGACCCGATGCAAGGTGGACCGGGGAGCTGTTTTTT.

The chain carries TRBV7-3 and TRBJ2-6, with D possibly TRBD1 on 6 matching bases. V shed 5 bases and J shed 1 base, with 9 bases lying between them. Germline-derived CDR1 and CDR2 are SGHTA and FQGTGA. The CDR3 extends over 15 amino acids. The CDR3 nucleotides read TGTGCCAGCAGCATGACAGGTTCTGGGGCCAACGTCCTGACTTTC. This sequence encodes CASSMTGSGANVLTF.

The CDR3 DNA reads TGTGCAAGTCGCCGACATTATACGCAGTATTTT. As protein: CASRRHYTQYF. The rearrangement joins TRBV12-2 to TRBJ2-3; the table's D call of TRBD1 was not tested on the DNA. TRBV12-2 is tagged as a pseudogene. CDR3 length equals 11 residues.

This clone turned up a few times. V and J are TRBV27 and TRBJ1-5; no clear D. Germline CDR1 MNHEY, CDR2 SMNVEV (reference sequence). The CDR3 is 15 amino acids. V was clipped by 6 bases and J by 0 bases, with 12 bases between them. CDR3 DNA sequence: TGTGCCAGCAGGCGCGGCGAGTATAGCAATCAGCCCCAGCATTTT. Its protein is CASRRGEYSNQPQHF.

The gene calls are TRBV29-1 and TRBJ2-5; D gene ambiguous. The CDR3 sequence is 16 residues long. The germline V gene encodes CDR1 SQVTM and CDR2 ANQGSEA. Between the trimmed V and J ends, which lost 2 bases and 4 bases, there was a span of 20 bases. CDR3 in DNA: TGCAGCGTTGAAAAAGGCTCCCGTCGGATGGGAGAGACCCAGTACTTC. It translates to CSVEKGSRRMGETQYF. The whole variable domain, filled in from reference TRBV29-1 and TRBJ2-5, reads SAVISQKPSRDICQRGTSLTIQCQVDSQVTMMFWYRQQPGQSLTLIATANQGSEATYESGFVIDKFPISRPNLTFSTLTVSNMSPEDSSIYLCSVEKGSRRMGETQYFGPGTRLLVL.

The chain employs TRBV18 and TRBJ2-3; TRBD2 is a possible D gene (5 bases). Trimming took off 1 base at V and 6 bases at J, with 11 bases between the two ends. CDR1 and CDR2 (germline): KGHSH, LQKENI. CDR3 length equals 14 residues. The CDR3 nucleotides read TGTGCCAGCTCACCACAGAGGGATAAGGATACGCAGTATTTT. It specifies CASSPQRDKDTQYF.